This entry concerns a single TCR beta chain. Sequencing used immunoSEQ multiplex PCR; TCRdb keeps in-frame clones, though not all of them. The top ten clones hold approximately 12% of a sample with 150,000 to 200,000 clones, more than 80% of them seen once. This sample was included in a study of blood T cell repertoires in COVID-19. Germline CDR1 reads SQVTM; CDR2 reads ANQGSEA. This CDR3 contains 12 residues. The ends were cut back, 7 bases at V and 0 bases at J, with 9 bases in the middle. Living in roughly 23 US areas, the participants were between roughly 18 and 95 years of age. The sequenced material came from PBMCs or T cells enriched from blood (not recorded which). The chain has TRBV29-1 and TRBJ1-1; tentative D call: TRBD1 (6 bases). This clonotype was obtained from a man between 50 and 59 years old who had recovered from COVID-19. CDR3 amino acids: CSAGQMNTEAFF. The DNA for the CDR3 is TGCAGCGCAGGACAGATGAACACTGAAGCTTTCTTT. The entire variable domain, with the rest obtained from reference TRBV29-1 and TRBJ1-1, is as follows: SAVISQKPSRDICQRGTSLTIQCQVDSQVTMMFWYRQQPGQSLTLIATANQGSEATYESGFVIDKFPISRPNLTFSTLTVSNMSPEDSSIYLCSAGQMNTEAFFGQGTRLTVV.